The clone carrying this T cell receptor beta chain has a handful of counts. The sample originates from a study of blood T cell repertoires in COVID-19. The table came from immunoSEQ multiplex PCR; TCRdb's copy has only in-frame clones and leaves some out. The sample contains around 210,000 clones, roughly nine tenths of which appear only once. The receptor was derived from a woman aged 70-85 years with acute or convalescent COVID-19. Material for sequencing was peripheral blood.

CDR3 residues: CASSSIPGQNYNEQFF. DNA for the CDR3: TGCGCCAGCAGCTCTATCCCGGGACAGAACTACAATGAGCAGTTCTTC. The rearrangement joins TRBV5-1 to TRBJ2-1; 7 nucleotides agree with TRBD1. Germline V gene lookup returns CDR1 SGHRS and CDR2 YFSETQ. This CDR3 is built from 16 residues. V lost 3 bases and J lost 3; bases outside the gene matches: 9.